Listed here are 17 T cell receptor beta chains from one sample, sequenced in a study of blood T cells in healthy people across ages. Together with a sample-barcoded 5' primer, a J-beta primer mix was included in a second PCR lasting about 6 to 11 cycles. One entry per CDR3 protein, called by TCRdb with MiXCR from the 5' RACE reads. The table records 1.5 million to 2 million distinct CDR3 sequences, about 32% of them present only once. Material for sequencing was blood. The receptors shown here come from a woman in her thirties in good health.

This clonotype was seen a few times. The chain uses TRBV4-1 and TRBJ1-5; D call uncertain. The CDR3 sequence is 14 residues long. Germline loops: CDR1 MGHRA, CDR2 YSYEKL. The V end lost 5 bases, the J end lost 4 bases, and 12 bases lay between the germline ends. CDR3 sequence: CASSNQKTNQPQHF. CDR3 DNA: TGCGCCAGCAGCAACCAAAAAACGAATCAGCCCCAGCATTTT.

This clonotype has just a few counts. The chain employs TRBV20-1 and TRBJ1-1; D is unresolved. Trimming left V 3 bases short and J 5 bases short, with 10 bases between. The CDR3 spans 12 residues. Germline lookup yields CDR1 DFQATT and CDR2 SNEGSKA (reference sequence). The CDR3 protein is CSASPLETEAFF. The CDR3 DNA follows: TGCAGTGCTAGTCCCCTTGAGACTGAAGCTTTCTTT.

CDR3 sequence (DNA): TGTGCCAGCAGCCCCCAACAGGGATGGAACGAGCAGTACTTC. It specifies CASSPQQGWNEQYF. The chain recombines TRBV12-3 or TRBV12-4 with TRBJ2-7; D is possibly TRBD1 (6 bases). The CDR3 spans 14 residues. Trimming stripped 6 bases from V and 5 bases from J, with 17 bases between.

V gene TRBV20-1 combines with J gene TRBJ2-3; 11 nucleotides align to TRBD1. The CDR3 consists of 14 residues. Losses at the gene ends were 5 bases for V and 7 bases for J; bases not matched to a gene: 8. The germline gives CDR1 DFQATT, CDR2 SNEGSKA (reference sequence). The CDR3 sequence: CSALAGTGGHTQYF. DNA for the CDR3: TGCAGTGCTCTAGCAGGGACAGGGGGTCATACGCAGTATTTT.

About this clonotype: Germline and junction disagree at one end, which may indicate a read error. J is TRBJ2-3 and V is TRBV6-1; TRBD2 agrees at 14 bases. Germline CDR1 and CDR2: MNHNS and SASEGT. The CDR3 loop spans 17 amino acids. CDR3 sequence reads: CASSPGTSGGWGDTRYF. The DNA for the CDR3 is TGTGCCAGCAGTCCAGGGACTAGCGGGGGATGGGGAGATACGCGGTATTTT.

The chain links TRBV20-1 to TRBJ2-2; D uncertain. V lost 0 bases, J lost 3 bases, and 11 bases lay in between. The CDR3 sequence is 15 residues long. The V gene's germline CDR1 is DFQATT and CDR2 SNEGSKA (reference sequence). In DNA form, the CDR3 reads TGCAGTGCTAGAGATCCGGTCAGCCACACCGGGGAGCTGTTTTTT. This sequence encodes CSARDPVSHTGELFF.

The V gene is TRBV2, the J gene TRBJ1-2; the match to TRBD1 covers 9 bases. V lost 6 bases to trimming and J lost 2 bases; unmatched junction nucleotides: 10. This CDR3 region has 16 residues. Germline CDR1 SNHLY, CDR2 FYNNEI. CDR3 DNA: TGTGCCAGCAGGCGCGGGACAGGGATTGAGAACTATGGCTACACCTTC. This sequence encodes CASRRGTGIENYGYTF.

Points on this clonotype: The junction departs from the called germline gene at one end, perhaps through a read error. The V and J genes are TRBV7-6 and TRBJ2-5, with a possible D match to TRBD1 (6 bases). CDR3 length equals 14 residues. Germline-derived CDR1 and CDR2 are SGHVS and FNYEAQ. The CDR3 is CASSNQQGQEAQYF. The DNA for the CDR3 is TGTGCCAGCAGTAACCAACAGGGACAAGAGGCCCAGTACTTC.

The V and J genes are TRBV9 and TRBJ2-7, with 13 nucleotides matching TRBD2. CDR3 length: 16 amino acids. Germline assignment: CDR1 SGDLS and CDR2 YYNGEE. Unmatched junction bases numbered 3, after V lost 0 bases and J lost 3 bases. In nucleotides, the CDR3 is TGTGCCAGCAGCGTAGATGGGACTAGCGGGATCTACGAGCAGTACTTC. This gives the protein CASSVDGTSGIYEQYF. The whole variable domain, filled in from reference TRBV9 and TRBJ2-7, reads DSGVTQTPKHLITATGQRVTLRCSPRSGDLSVYWYQQSLDQGLQFLIQYYNGEERAKGNILERFSAQQFPDLHSELNLSSLELGDSALYFCASSVDGTSGIYEQYFGPGTRLTVT.

This clonotype was recorded at least ten times. The chain joins TRBV5-1 to TRBJ2-5; TRBD1 aligns across 7 bases. Germline values: CDR1 SGHRS, CDR2 YFSETQ. V was pared by 0 bases and J by 2 bases, with 1 base of the junction left unmatched. The CDR3 is 14 amino acids. The CDR3 is CASSLAGQQETQYF. The CDR3 DNA follows: TGCGCCAGCAGCTTGGCGGGACAGCAAGAGACCCAGTACTTC.

CDR3 loop: CASSWDTWSSYNEQYF. In DNA form, the CDR3 reads TGTGCCAGCAGCTGGGACACTTGGAGCTCCTACAATGAGCAGTACTTC. The rearrangement uses TRBV28 and TRBJ2-1; the D gene is possibly TRBD1 (6 bases). The DNA end lines up better with TRBJ2-7; the J call may be wrong. Germline-derived CDR1 and CDR2 are MDHEN and SYDVKM. The CDR3 loop spans 16 amino acids.

The chain has TRBV25-1 and TRBJ2-7, with no clear D. Germline CDR1 is MGHDK and CDR2 is SYGVNS. Trimming left V 3 bases short and J 6 bases short, with 9 bases between. The CDR3 extends over 12 amino acids. This chain's CDR3 is CASSDLSGEQYF. The CDR3 coding sequence is TGTGCCAGCAGTGATCTGTCGGGCGAGCAGTACTTC.

This clonotype turned up a few times. The chain is built from TRBV20-1 and TRBJ1-2; the D gene is possibly TRBD1 (5 bases). V was shortened by 4 bases and J by 4 bases, with 10 bases between the two germline ends. Germline CDR1 DFQATT, CDR2 SNEGSKA (reference sequence). The CDR3 runs to 12 residues. Written as DNA, the CDR3 is TGCAGTGCTAACCAGGGAAGCTATGGCTACACCTTC. Encoded protein: CSANQGSYGYTF.

There are a few counts of this clonotype. A junction boundary mismatches the germline segment, possibly from a read error. The CDR3 nucleotides read TGTGCCACCAGTGACCAGAGACCAGGGGCTAATGAAAAATTGTTTTTT. Translation: CATSDQRPGANEKLFF. The chain combines TRBV24-1 with TRBJ1-4; D perhaps matches TRBD1 (6 bases). The germline CDR1 and CDR2 sequences are KGHDR and SFDVKD. The CDR3 loop spans 16 amino acids.

This clonotype was recorded a few times. V and J are TRBV6-1 and TRBJ1-5; 8 nucleotides match TRBD1. From germline, CDR1 is MNHNS and CDR2 SASEGT. The J segment lost 3 bases and the V segment lost 4 bases, leaving 8 bases of the junction unmatched. The CDR3 has 16 residues. The CDR3 sequence: CASSGWTGYINQPQHF. The CDR3 DNA is TGTGCCAGCAGTGGTTGGACAGGGTATATCAATCAGCCCCAGCATTTT.

To note about this clonotype: This may be a read error, as it is one base from a much larger clone. The rearrangement links TRBV15 to TRBJ1-1; D gene uncertain. The germline CDR1 and CDR2 sequences are LNHNV and YYDKDF (reference sequence). The CDR3 runs 12 residues. The CDR3 sequence is CATSRDRTGAFF. CDR3 nucleotides: TGTGCCACCAGCAGAGACAGAACTGGAGCTTTCTTT.

In regard to this clonotype: The junction does not match germline at one end; this may be a read error. This chain joins TRBV28 and TRBJ2-1; D may be TRBD1 (5 bases). Judging by the DNA end, TRBJ2-7 fits better; the J call may be wrong. Germline CDR1 and CDR2: MDHEN and SYDVKM. The length of the CDR3 is 14 residues. The CDR3 DNA reads TGTGTCAGCAGTTTCCCAGGGTGGACCTACGAGCAGTACTTC. Translation gives CVSSFPGWTYEQYF.